The 5 T cell receptor beta chains below all came from one sample that was sequenced in a study of graft-versus-host responses after intestinal transplantation. The assay was immunoSEQ multiplex PCR, and TCRdb's table has in-frame clones only and misses some. In the table there are about 25,000 clones, about 94% of which are singletons. The sample consisted of PBMCs, taken approximately 30 days after intestinal transplant. The receptors were gathered from a human patient who received an intestinal transplant, so some T cells may come from the graft donor.

The gene calls are TRBV21-1 and TRBJ1-5; the table's D call TRBD1 went unverified against the DNA. TRBV21-1 is listed as a pseudogene. The CDR3 has 13 amino acids. In DNA form, the CDR3 reads TGTGCCAGCAACACATGGGGGCTCGAGCCCCAGCATTTT. It is translated as CASNTWGLEPQHF.

The chain couples TRBV18 to TRBJ1-2; a possible D gene is TRBD1 (6 bases). Trimming shortened V by 3 bases and J by 4 bases, and 12 bases separated the two germline ends. The CDR3 sequence is 14 residues long. Germline CDR1 is KGHSH and CDR2 is LQKENI. The DNA of the CDR3 is TGTGCCAGCTCACCCCGACGGGACATCTATGGCTACACCTTC. Its protein product is CASSPRRDIYGYTF.

The gene calls are TRBV28 and TRBJ1-3; D uncertain. Germline CDR1 is MDHEN and CDR2 is SYDVKM. CDR3 length: 16 residues. Deletions cut 7 bases from V and 7 bases from J, with 23 bases between. CDR3 in DNA: TGTGCCAGCACTCCAAGTGAGATTTTACTTGGGAACACCATATATTTT. This sequence encodes CASTPSEILLGNTIYF.

This clone appeared once. The chain couples TRBV7-6 to TRBJ2-7, with 7 bases aligning to TRBD1. The CDR3 loop spans 16 amino acids. Germline values: CDR1 SGHVS, CDR2 FNYEAQ. Trimming at V came to 1 base and at J to 0 bases, leaving 6 bases not matched to a gene. The CDR3 here is CASSLGLGQSSYEQYF. CDR3 sequence (DNA): TGTGCCAGCAGCTTAGGATTGGGACAGAGCTCCTACGAGCAGTACTTC.

V and J are TRBV11-1 and TRBJ1-2, with 10 bases lining up with TRBD1. Germline V CDR1 and CDR2: SGHAT, FQDESV (reference sequence). The CDR3 covers 13 residues. V was pared by 4 bases and J by 6 bases, with 2 bases of the junction left unmatched. CDR3 region: CASSSDRGNGYTF. The CDR3 DNA reads as TGTGCCAGCAGCTCGGACAGGGGGAATGGCTACACCTTC.